This T cell receptor beta chain is from a study of regulatory T cells in long-lasting Graves disease. Across the whole study: Under 3 months of antithyroid drugs had been taken by newly diagnosed Graves' patients.

Construction of TCR beta libraries relied on iRepertoire HTBI primers and on Arm-PCR targeting CDR3 regions. TCRdb re-called the multiplex PCR reads through MiXCR, storing one row per CDR3 protein. Of 420,000 or so distinct CDR3 sequences listed, about a sixth are singletons. The sample's time point: newly diagnosed GD, antithyroid drugs for less than 3 months. PBMC-derived RNA was used for the TCR library. The CDR3 runs to 17 residues. Losses at the gene ends were 3 bases for V and 2 bases for J; bases not matched to a gene: 12. CDR1 and CDR2 (germline): SGHTA, FQGTGA. This clonotype has a count of ten or more. Another study also made use of these data, one on T cells in Graves' hyperthyroidism and ophthalmopathy.

This chain joins TRBV7-3 and TRBJ2-7; 8 positions agree with TRBD2. The source was peripheral blood mononuclear cells (PBMCs), collected at new diagnosis, from a patient treated with antithyroid drugs. The clonotype comes from a woman aged 18-29 years with Graves disease. Written as DNA, the CDR3 is TGTGCCAGCAGCTTCGGGCGTGCTAGCGGGCCTACCTACGAGCAGTACTTC. Its protein is CASSFGRASGPTYEQYF.